The clone carrying this T cell receptor (beta chain) showed up just a few times. This entry belongs to a study of cytomegalovirus exposure and HLA in healthy donors. Germline values: CDR1 SNHLY, CDR2 FYNNEI. The V and J ends lost 7 bases and 0 bases respectively, with 12 bases between them. This CDR3 region has 14 residues. PCR primers comprised 60 Vbeta and 13 Jbeta primers. Generated by immunoSEQ multiplex PCR, the TCRdb table keeps only in-frame clones and is missing some. The sample lists roughly 110,000 clones, more than 65% occurring once. Source material: PBMCs. This sequence originates from a woman under 40 in good health and CMV-seronegative. The genes are TRBV2 and TRBJ1-1; maybe TRBD1 (6 bases). The CDR3 bases are TGTGCCAGCACTCCCGGACAGTTGAACACTGAAGCTTTCTTT. It yields the protein CASTPGQLNTEAFF.